What follows are 10 T cell receptor beta chains derived from one specimen sequenced in a study of T cell responses to AZD1222 COVID-19 vaccine. Some clones are missing from TCRdb's copy, which holds only in-frame ones; the method was immunoSEQ multiplex PCR. Of about 93,000 clones listed, about nine tenths were seen once; the top ten hold less than 3.5%. Material: peripheral blood, obtained on day 0 of MenACWY control vaccination. Receptors were obtained from an adult in good health.

V gene TRBV7-6 combines with J gene TRBJ2-2; TRBD2 aligns across 15 bases. The length of the CDR3 is 18 residues. The V segment lost 5 bases and the J segment 4 bases; nucleotides outside the gene matches: 8. Germline values: CDR1 SGHVS, CDR2 FNYEAQ. The CDR3: CASSTGLAGGRVTGELFF. The CDR3 DNA sequence: TGTGCCAGCAGCACCGGACTAGCGGGGGGGAGAGTCACCGGGGAGCTGTTTTTT.

The V call is TRBV6-5, the J call TRBJ2-5; D might be TRBD2 (5 bases). V was shortened by 4 bases and J by 2 bases, with 11 bases between the two germline ends. Germline CDR1 and CDR2: MNHEY and SVGAGI. This CDR3 region has 14 residues. The CDR3 loop reads CASSFLSGQETQYF. CDR3 in DNA: TGTGCCAGCAGTTTCCTCAGCGGACAAGAGACCCAGTACTTC.

This clone came up once. The chain has TRBV9 and TRBJ2-7, with 10 bases lining up with TRBD1. The V segment lost 4 bases and the J segment 7 bases; nucleotides outside the gene matches: 2. The germline V gene encodes CDR1 SGDLS and CDR2 YYNGEE. This CDR3 spans 12 amino acids. The CDR3 spells CASSTGQGEQYF. The CDR3 region has the DNA TGTGCCAGCAGCACGGGACAGGGGGAGCAGTACTTC. Full variable domain (outside the CDR3, taken from reference TRBV9 and TRBJ2-7): DSGVTQTPKHLITATGQRVTLRCSPRSGDLSVYWYQQSLDQGLQFLIQYYNGEERAKGNILERFSAQQFPDLHSELNLSSLELGDSALYFCASSTGQGEQYFGPGTRLTVT.

The chain employs TRBV7-2 and TRBJ2-5; 9 bases fit TRBD2. V shed 3 bases, J shed 1 base, and the junction held 6 bases outside the gene matches. CDR3 length equals 16 residues. CDR1 is SGHTA, CDR2 FQGNSA, per germline. Here the CDR3 DNA reads TGTGCCAGCAGCTTTAGCGGGGGAGCCCTCCAAGAGACCCAGTACTTC. It yields the protein CASSFSGGALQETQYF.

The V and J genes are TRBV5-4 and TRBJ1-2, with D unresolved. CDR1 SGHNT and CDR2 YYREEE come from the germline V gene (reference sequence). The CDR3 is made up of 14 amino acids. V was clipped by 4 bases and J by 5 bases, with 15 bases between them. CDR3 amino acids: CASSPSGQPYGYTF. DNA for the CDR3: TGTGCCAGCAGCCCCTCGGGCCAGCCTTATGGCTACACCTTC.

The V and J genes are TRBV28 and TRBJ1-2; maybe TRBD1 (5 bases). CDR1 and CDR2 from the germline V gene are MDHEN and SYDVKM. The CDR3 length is 15 residues. Trimming stripped 5 bases from V and 2 bases from J, with 15 bases between. The CDR3: CASSPYGGRNYGYTF. CDR3 bases: TGTGCCAGCAGTCCTTACGGGGGTAGGAACTATGGCTACACCTTC.

The V call is TRBV7-2, the J call TRBJ2-1; 13 positions agree with TRBD2. Germline V gives CDR1 SGHTA, CDR2 FQGNSA. The CDR3 runs to 18 residues. Losses at the gene ends were 5 bases for V and 4 bases for J; bases not matched to a gene: 11. CDR3 sequence reads: CASSPPPGLAGRYNEQFF. For the CDR3, the DNA is TGTGCCAGCAGCCCCCCTCCGGGACTAGCGGGGAGGTACAATGAGCAGTTCTTC.

The rearrangement links TRBV6-6 to TRBJ1-3; D unresolved. The germline gives CDR1 MNHNY, CDR2 SVGAGI (reference sequence). This CDR3 has 12 amino acids. The ends were cut back, 6 bases at V and 0 bases at J, with 3 bases in the middle. The CDR3 nucleotides are TGTGCCAGCAGCTTCTCTGGAAACACCATATATTTT. Its translation: CASSFSGNTIYF.

The chain links TRBV28 to TRBJ1-5; D ambiguous. The V end was cut by 5 bases, the J end by 0 bases, with 14 bases between. Germline CDR1 is MDHEN and CDR2 is SYDVKM. The CDR3 covers 16 residues. CDR3 coding DNA: TGTGCCAGCAGTCCGTCGAGCCCAGTTAGCAATCAGCCCCAGCATTTT. Translation: CASSPSSPVSNQPQHF.

The table lists this clone with a few counts. The J gene is TRBJ1-2, the V gene TRBV11-1, with TRBD1 identical over 10 bases. The CDR3 runs to 16 residues. Germline CDR1 reads SGHAT; CDR2 reads FQDESV (reference sequence). J lost 0 bases, V lost 5 bases, and 6 bases had no gene match. In DNA, the CDR3 is TGTGCCAGCAGCCCGGGACAGGGGCTAGCTAACTATGGCTACACCTTC. Amino acid sequence: CASSPGQGLANYGYTF.